The 10 T cell receptor beta chains below all came from one sample that was sequenced in a study of T cell responses to AZD1222 COVID-19 vaccine. The data were produced by immunoSEQ multiplex PCR, yet TCRdb's version contains in-frame clones alone and is incomplete. The table lists some 150,000 clones, about nine tenths of them singletons. Specimen: peripheral blood, collected 28 days after the second AZD1222 dose. Receptor source: an adult who received the AZD1222 COVID-19 vaccine.

This chain connects TRBV24-1 to TRBJ2-3; D might be TRBD2 (7 bases). The CDR3 has 15 residues. The germline V gene encodes CDR1 KGHDR and CDR2 SFDVKD. V lost 3 bases to trimming and J lost 7 bases, with 16 bases between them. CDR3 loop: CATSDTRGAPYTQYF. DNA of the CDR3: TGTGCCACCAGTGATACACGGGGGGCCCCCTATACGCAGTATTTT.

This clone was observed a few times. The rearrangement joins TRBV15 to TRBJ1-4, with D perhaps TRBD1 (6 bases). CDR3 size: 14 residues. Trimming removed 11 bases from V and 7 bases from J, with 20 bases in between. Germline CDR1 LNHNV, CDR2 YYDKDF (reference sequence). The CDR3: CAAGRRGGIEKLFF. The CDR3 nucleotides read TGTGCCGCCGGACGGAGAGGGGGTATTGAAAAACTGTTTTTT.

The chain carries TRBV13 and TRBJ2-1; tentative D call: TRBD2 (6 bases). Germline lookup yields CDR1 PRHDT and CDR2 FYEKMQ (reference sequence). The germline V and J ends were trimmed by 1 base and 2 bases, with 12 bases remaining between them. The CDR3 is made up of 16 amino acids. The CDR3 protein is CASSLAGEEAYNEQFF. CDR3 DNA sequence: TGTGCCAGCAGCTTAGCGGGAGAGGAAGCCTACAATGAGCAGTTCTTC.

This clone was picked up a small number of times. The chain links TRBV14 to TRBJ1-2; D not resolved. Germline lookup yields CDR1 SGHDN and CDR2 FVKESK. There are 13 residues in the CDR3. Trimming pared 3 bases from V and 4 bases from J, leaving 9 bases between. CDR3 loop: CASSQGLLYGYTF. The CDR3 region has the DNA TGTGCCAGCAGCCAGGGCCTCCTCTATGGCTACACCTTC.

The CDR3 here is CASSKVGRGREKLFF. In DNA form, the CDR3 reads TGTGCCAGCAGCAAAGTCGGCAGGGGTAGGGAAAAACTGTTTTTT. This sequence joins TRBV21-1 and TRBJ1-4; the D call TRBD1 from the table was never checked on the DNA. TRBV21-1 is a recognized pseudogene. CDR3 length equals 15 residues.

This clone is a singleton in its sample. This rearrangement joins TRBV6-5 to TRBJ1-3, with 7 bases matching TRBD1. V shed 8 bases and J 4 bases; nucleotides not matched to a gene: 5. Germline values: CDR1 MNHEY, CDR2 SVGAGI. The CDR3 has 13 amino acids. The CDR3 protein is CASPRTGGNTIYF. The DNA for the CDR3 is TGTGCCAGCCCAAGGACAGGCGGAAACACCATATATTTT.

This rearrangement joins TRBV2 to TRBJ1-2, with 7 bases aligning to TRBD1. The J segment lost 5 bases and the V segment lost 3 bases, leaving 0 bases of the junction unmatched. CDR1 is SNHLY and CDR2 is FYNNEI in the germline V gene. CDR3 size: 12 residues. CDR3 nucleotides: TGTGCCAGCAGTGAGGGACAGTATGGCTACACCTTC. Its protein is CASSEGQYGYTF.

The chain links TRBV19 to TRBJ2-2; D gene ambiguous. V lost 5 bases to trimming and J lost 3 bases, with 22 bases between them. The germline V gene encodes CDR1 LNHDA and CDR2 SQIVND (reference sequence). CDR3 length: 18 residues. The CDR3 loop is CASSSVNLPSRDTGELFF. DNA of the CDR3: TGTGCCAGTAGTTCCGTTAACCTGCCTAGTCGGGACACCGGGGAGCTGTTTTTT.

The CDR3 nucleotides are TGTGCCAGCAGCCCCATACGGGAGGGGGCGTCCTACAATGAGCAGTTCTTC. This gives the protein CASSPIREGASYNEQFF. The chain links TRBV9 to TRBJ2-1; D might be TRBD2 (8 bases). From germline, CDR1 is SGDLS and CDR2 YYNGEE. This CDR3 is 17 amino acids long. Trimming cost V 4 bases and J 1 base, with 18 bases left between them. The full variable domain, its missing parts supplied by reference TRBV9 and TRBJ2-1, is DSGVTQTPKHLITATGQRVTLRCSPRSGDLSVYWYQQSLDQGLQFLIQYYNGEERAKGNILERFSAQQFPDLHSELNLSSLELGDSALYFCASSPIREGASYNEQFFGPGTRLTVL.

V usage is TRBV10-3 and J usage is TRBJ2-1; 9 nucleotides align to TRBD2. This CDR3 region has 16 residues. Germline values: CDR1 ENHRY, CDR2 SYGVKD. The trim removed 5 bases at V and 0 bases at J, leaving 5 bases unmatched. CDR3 sequence: CAISQTSGTSYNEQFF. The DNA of the CDR3 is TGTGCCATCAGTCAGACTAGCGGAACCTCCTACAATGAGCAGTTCTTC.